This T cell receptor (beta chain) was sequenced during a study of T cell responses to AZD1222 COVID-19 vaccine. V trimming: 4 bases; J trimming: 8 bases; junction bases outside the gene matches: 4. This CDR3 has 13 amino acids. Germline V gene data show CDR1 as SGHRS and CDR2 as YFSETQ. Regarding this clone: Its antigen remains unknown.

The method was immunoSEQ multiplex PCR; TCRdb's version includes in-frame clones alone and lacks a portion of them. The sample has 95,000 to 100,000 clones, 88% seen once; the top ten hold 16%. Study observations and caveats: Clonal diversity may have been underestimated, and the donors were mostly white British, with more females than males.

The chain recombines TRBV5-1 with TRBJ1-3, with 9 bases lining up with TRBD1. The sequence came from an adult who received the AZD1222 COVID-19 vaccine. Sequencing was performed on peripheral blood, taken 28 days after the second AZD1222 dose. The CDR3 DNA reads as TGCGCCAGCAGCGAGGGACAGGGTTACACCATATATTTT. This translates into CASSEGQGYTIYF.